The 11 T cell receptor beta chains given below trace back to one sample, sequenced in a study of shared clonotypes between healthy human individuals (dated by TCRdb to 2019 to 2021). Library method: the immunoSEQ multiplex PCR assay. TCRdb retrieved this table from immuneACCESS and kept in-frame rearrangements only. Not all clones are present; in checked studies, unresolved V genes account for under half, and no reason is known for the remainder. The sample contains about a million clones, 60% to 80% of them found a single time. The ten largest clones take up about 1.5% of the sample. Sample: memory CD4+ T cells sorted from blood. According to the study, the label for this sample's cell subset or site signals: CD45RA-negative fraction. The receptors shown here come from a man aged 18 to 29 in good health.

The CDR3 sequence is CASSPTVAKNIQYF. The CDR3 nucleotides are TGTGCCAGCAGTCCAACAGTAGCCAAAAACATTCAGTACTTC. The V gene is TRBV6-5, the J gene TRBJ2-4, with no clear D. V was cut by 5 bases and J by 0 bases, with 8 bases left in between. CDR1 and CDR2 (germline): MNHEY, SVGAGI. The CDR3 spans 14 residues.

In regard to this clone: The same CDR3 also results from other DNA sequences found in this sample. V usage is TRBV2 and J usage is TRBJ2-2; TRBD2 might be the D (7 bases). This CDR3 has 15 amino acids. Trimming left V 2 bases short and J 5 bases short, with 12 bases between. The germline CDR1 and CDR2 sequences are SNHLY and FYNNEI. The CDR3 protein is CASSESGGGTGELFF. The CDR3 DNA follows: TGTGCCAGCAGTGAATCGGGGGGCGGTACCGGGGAGCTGTTTTTT.

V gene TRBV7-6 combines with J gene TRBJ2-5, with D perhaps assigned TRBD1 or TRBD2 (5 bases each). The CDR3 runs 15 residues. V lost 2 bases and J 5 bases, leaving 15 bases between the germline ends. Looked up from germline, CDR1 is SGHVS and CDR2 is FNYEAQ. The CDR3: CASSLMRAGDETQYF. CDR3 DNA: TGTGCCAGCAGCTTAATGCGGGCCGGGGACGAGACCCAGTACTTC.

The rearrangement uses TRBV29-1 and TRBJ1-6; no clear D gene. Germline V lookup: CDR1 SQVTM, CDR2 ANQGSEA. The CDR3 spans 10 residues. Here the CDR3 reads CRIRNSPLHF. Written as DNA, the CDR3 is TGCAGGATCCGGAATTCACCCCTCCACTTT.

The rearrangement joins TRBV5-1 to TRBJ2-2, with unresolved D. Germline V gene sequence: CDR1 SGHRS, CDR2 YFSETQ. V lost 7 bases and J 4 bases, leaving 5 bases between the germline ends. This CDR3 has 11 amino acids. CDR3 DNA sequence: TGCGCCAGCGAGTCCACCGGGGAGCTGTTTTTT. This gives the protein CASESTGELFF.

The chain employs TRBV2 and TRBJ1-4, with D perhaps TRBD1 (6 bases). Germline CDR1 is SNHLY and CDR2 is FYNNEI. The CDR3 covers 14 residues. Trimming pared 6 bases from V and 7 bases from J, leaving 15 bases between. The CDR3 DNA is TGTGCCAGCAGACTGACAGGTTATAGTGAAAAACTGTTTTTT. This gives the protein CASRLTGYSEKLFF.

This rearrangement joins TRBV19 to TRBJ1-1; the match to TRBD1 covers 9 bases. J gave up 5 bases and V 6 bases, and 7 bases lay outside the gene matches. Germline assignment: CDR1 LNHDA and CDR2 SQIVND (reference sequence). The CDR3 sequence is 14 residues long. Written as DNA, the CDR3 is TGTGCCAGTAGGTCGACAGGGGGTAGGACTGAAGCTTTCTTT. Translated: CASRSTGGRTEAFF.

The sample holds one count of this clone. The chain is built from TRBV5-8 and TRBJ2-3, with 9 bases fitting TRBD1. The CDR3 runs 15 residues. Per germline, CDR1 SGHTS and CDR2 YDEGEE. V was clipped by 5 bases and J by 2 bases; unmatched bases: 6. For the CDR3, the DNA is TGTGCCAGCAGATACGGACAGGGGCTCACAGATACGCAGTATTTT. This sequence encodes CASRYGQGLTDTQYF.

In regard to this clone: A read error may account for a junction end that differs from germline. The CDR3 DNA sequence: TGCGCGGGACGGGGCTCCTATACAGAGTACTTC. This codes for CAGRGSYTEYF. The chain couples TRBV30 to TRBJ2-7; D possibly corresponds to TRBD2 (6 bases). The CDR3 contains 11 residues. Looked up from germline, CDR1 is GTSNPN and CDR2 is SVGIG (reference sequence).

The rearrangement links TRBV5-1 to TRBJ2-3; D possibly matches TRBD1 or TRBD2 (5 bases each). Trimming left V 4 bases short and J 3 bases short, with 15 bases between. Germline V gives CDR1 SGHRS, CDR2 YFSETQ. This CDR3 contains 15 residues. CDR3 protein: CASSMWGSKTDTQYF. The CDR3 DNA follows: TGCGCCAGCAGCATGTGGGGGAGCAAAACAGATACGCAGTATTTT.

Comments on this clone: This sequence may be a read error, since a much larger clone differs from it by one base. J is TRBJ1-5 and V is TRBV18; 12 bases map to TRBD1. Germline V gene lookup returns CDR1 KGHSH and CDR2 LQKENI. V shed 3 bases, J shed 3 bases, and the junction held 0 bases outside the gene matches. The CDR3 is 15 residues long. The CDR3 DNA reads TGTGCCAGCTCACCGGGACAGGGGGCCAATCAGCCCCAGCATTTT. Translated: CASSPGQGANQPQHF.